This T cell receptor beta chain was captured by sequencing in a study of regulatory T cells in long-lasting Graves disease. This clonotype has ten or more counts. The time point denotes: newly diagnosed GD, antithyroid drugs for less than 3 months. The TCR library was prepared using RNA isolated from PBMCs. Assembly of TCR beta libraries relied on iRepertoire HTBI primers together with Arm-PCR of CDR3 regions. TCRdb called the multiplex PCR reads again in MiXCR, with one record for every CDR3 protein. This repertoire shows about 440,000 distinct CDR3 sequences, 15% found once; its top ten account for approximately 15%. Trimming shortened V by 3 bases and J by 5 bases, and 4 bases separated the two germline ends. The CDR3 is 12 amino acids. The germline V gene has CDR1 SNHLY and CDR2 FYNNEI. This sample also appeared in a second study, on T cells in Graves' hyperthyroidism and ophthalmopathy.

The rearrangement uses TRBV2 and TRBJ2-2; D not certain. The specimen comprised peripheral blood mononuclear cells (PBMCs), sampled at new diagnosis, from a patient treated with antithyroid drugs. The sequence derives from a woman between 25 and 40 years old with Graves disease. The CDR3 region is CASSELTGELFF. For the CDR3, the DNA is TGTGCCAGCAGTGAGCTAACCGGGGAGCTGTTTTTT.